These T cell receptor beta chains were read from a single sample in a study of OX40 agonist ivuxolimab in advanced cancers. Only in-frame clones appear in the TCRdb table, and some are missing; sequencing was by immunoSEQ multiplex PCR. The table shows about 97,000 clones, with less than 90% occurring only once. The sequenced sample was CD4+ or CD8+ T cells sorted from blood, obtained in a trial of the OX40 agonist ivuxolimab. These receptors all come from an adult with an advanced solid tumor such as melanoma, head and neck, liver or kidney cancer. The CDR3 runs from the conserved cysteine through the conserved F or W. A D gene is named only where the DNA matches it firmly. Size values are once, few and many counts, or a class for expanded clones, and some rows have none.

clone size: .; D gene: TRBD1; CDR3 length: 13; V gene: TRBV10-3; J gene: TRBJ1-2; CDR3 protein: CAISSGQGYGYTF; CDR3 DNA: TGTGCCATCAGTTCCGGACAGGGCTATGGCTACACCTTC
clone size: .; D gene: TRBD2; CDR3 length: 14; V gene: TRBV5-1; J gene: TRBJ2-5; CDR3 protein: CASSLGTSSETQYF; CDR3 DNA: TGCGCCAGCAGCCTCGGGACTAGCTCGGAGACCCAGTACTTC
clone size: .; D gene: .; CDR3 length: 18; V gene: TRBV5-8; J gene: TRBJ1-3; CDR3 protein: CASSLRVTGYVSGNTIYF; CDR3 DNA: TGTGCCAGCAGCTTGCGGGTGACAGGATACGTCTCTGGAAACACCATATATTTT
clone size: .; D gene: TRBD1; CDR3 length: 13; V gene: TRBV7-3; J gene: TRBJ1-1; CDR3 protein: CASSLNTGGKAFF; CDR3 DNA: TGTGCCAGCAGCTTAAATACAGGGGGTAAAGCTTTCTTT
clone size: .; D gene: .; CDR3 length: 13; V gene: TRBV7-9; J gene: TRBJ1-1; CDR3 protein: CASLSVANTEAFF; CDR3 DNA: TGTGCCAGCCTCTCGGTAGCGAACACTGAAGCTTTCTTT
clone size: .; D gene: .; CDR3 length: 14; V gene: TRBV9; J gene: TRBJ2-2; CDR3 protein: CASSVRPSTGELFF; CDR3 DNA: TGTGCCAGCAGCGTACGCCCCTCCACCGGGGAGCTGTTTTTT
clone size: .; D gene: .; CDR3 length: 14; V gene: TRBV30; J gene: TRBJ2-3; CDR3 protein: CAWQGGRSTDTQYF; CDR3 DNA: TGTGCCTGGCAGGGGGGACGTAGCACAGATACGCAGTATTTT
clone size: .; D gene: .; CDR3 length: 13; V gene: TRBV6-6; J gene: TRBJ2-7; CDR3 protein: CASSYSADYEQYF; CDR3 DNA: TGTGCCAGCAGTTACTCCGCCGACTACGAGCAGTACTTC
clone size: .; D gene: .; CDR3 length: 15; V gene: TRBV18; J gene: TRBJ1-5; CDR3 protein: CASSPPGGAGQPQHF; CDR3 DNA: TGTGCCAGCTCACCACCGGGGGGGGCAGGTCAGCCCCAGCATTTT
clone size: .; D gene: .; CDR3 length: 14; V gene: TRBV6-5; J gene: TRBJ1-3; CDR3 protein: CASIGFTSGNTIYF; CDR3 DNA: TGTGCCAGCATCGGGTTCACCTCTGGAAACACCATATATTTT
clone size: few; D gene: .; CDR3 length: 13; V gene: TRBV30; J gene: TRBJ1-4; CDR3 protein: CAWSVLSGEKLFF; CDR3 DNA: TGTGCCTGGAGTGTTTTAAGTGGTGAAAAACTGTTTTTT
clone size: .; D gene: .; CDR3 length: 14; V gene: TRBV13; J gene: TRBJ2-7; CDR3 protein: CASSLGISGYEQYF; CDR3 DNA: TGTGCCAGCAGCTTAGGCATTTCGGGCTACGAGCAGTACTTC
clone size: .; D gene: .; CDR3 length: 12; V gene: TRBV28; J gene: TRBJ1-1; CDR3 protein: CASRRGDTEAFF; CDR3 DNA: TGTGCCAGCAGGAGGGGGGATACTGAAGCTTTCTTT
clone size: .; D gene: .; CDR3 length: 14; V gene: TRBV5-1; J gene: TRBJ2-3; CDR3 protein: CASSLLLPTDTQYF; CDR3 DNA: TGCGCCAGCAGCCTACTCCTGCCCACAGATACGCAGTATTTT
clone size: .; D gene: .; CDR3 length: 15; V gene: TRBV10-3; J gene: TRBJ1-2; CDR3 protein: CAISESSGRPRLHTF; CDR3 DNA: TGTGCCATCAGTGAGTCGAGCGGTCGGCCCAGGCTACACACCTTC
clone size: once; D gene: TRBD1; CDR3 length: 15; V gene: TRBV6-6; J gene: TRBJ1-2; CDR3 protein: CASSYRTGEIYGYTF; CDR3 DNA: TGTGCCAGCAGTTACCGTACAGGGGAAATCTATGGCTACACCTTC
clone size: .; D gene: .; CDR3 length: 15; V gene: TRBV7-2; J gene: TRBJ1-5; CDR3 protein: CASSLRSAYNQPQHF; CDR3 DNA: TGTGCCAGCAGCTTAAGATCCGCATACAATCAGCCCCAGCATTTT
clone size: .; D gene: .; CDR3 length: 14; V gene: TRBV5-1; J gene: TRBJ2-1; CDR3 protein: CASSLKPRDNEQFF; CDR3 DNA: TGCGCCAGCAGCTTGAAGCCGAGGGACAATGAGCAGTTCTTC
clone size: .; D gene: .; CDR3 length: 12; V gene: TRBV7-9; J gene: TRBJ1-2; CDR3 protein: CASSLGDYGYTF; CDR3 DNA: TGTGCCAGCAGCTTAGGGGACTATGGCTACACCTTC
clone size: .; D gene: .; CDR3 length: 14; V gene: TRBV11-2; J gene: TRBJ1-1; CDR3 protein: CASSDYRRSRAAFF; CDR3 DNA: TGTGCCAGCAGCGATTACCGACGGTCTAGAGCAGCTTTCTTT
clone size: .; D gene: TRBD1; CDR3 length: 16; V gene: TRBV5-1; J gene: TRBJ1-2; CDR3 protein: CASSLSYPGQTYGYTF; CDR3 DNA: TGCGCCAGCAGCTTATCATACCCGGGACAGACCTATGGCTACACCTTC
clone size: .; D gene: TRBD2; CDR3 length: 15; V gene: TRBV9; J gene: TRBJ2-7; CDR3 protein: CASSPRGTNSYEQYF; CDR3 DNA: TGTGCCAGCAGCCCTCGGGGGACTAACTCCTACGAGCAGTACTTC
clone size: .; D gene: TRBD1; CDR3 length: 15; V gene: TRBV19; J gene: TRBJ1-5; CDR3 protein: CASKNRGGSNQPQHF; CDR3 DNA: TGTGCCAGTAAAAACAGGGGAGGTAGCAATCAGCCCCAGCATTTT
clone size: .; D gene: .; CDR3 length: 12; V gene: TRBV7-9; J gene: TRBJ1-1; CDR3 protein: CASSLLSTEAFF; CDR3 DNA: TGTGCCAGCAGCCTTCTTTCCACTGAAGCTTTCTTT
clone size: .; D gene: .; CDR3 length: 16; V gene: TRBV11-1; J gene: TRBJ2-1; CDR3 protein: CASSFERKSSYNEQFF; CDR3 DNA: TGTGCCAGCAGCTTCGAGCGGAAGAGCTCCTACAATGAGCAGTTCTTC
clone size: .; D gene: TRBD1; CDR3 length: 14; V gene: TRBV29-1; J gene: TRBJ1-1; CDR3 protein: CSVAQGGENTEAFF; CDR3 DNA: TGCAGCGTTGCTCAGGGGGGAGAGAACACTGAAGCTTTCTTT
clone size: .; D gene: .; CDR3 length: 14; V gene: TRBV19; J gene: TRBJ1-5; CDR3 protein: CASSIGIGYQPQHF; CDR3 DNA: TGTGCCAGTAGTATAGGAATTGGGTATCAGCCCCAGCATTTT
clone size: .; D gene: .; CDR3 length: 13; V gene: TRBV5-8; J gene: TRBJ2-7; CDR3 protein: CASSLSGAYEQYF; CDR3 DNA: TGTGCCAGCAGCTTATCAGGTGCCTACGAGCAGTACTTC
clone size: .; D gene: TRBD1; CDR3 length: 18; V gene: TRBV11-3; J gene: TRBJ2-6; CDR3 protein: CASSPRQGANSGANVLTF; CDR3 DNA: TGTGCCAGCAGCCCCCGACAGGGTGCTAACTCTGGGGCCAACGTCCTGACTTTC
clone size: .; D gene: .; CDR3 length: 14; V gene: TRBV5-1; J gene: TRBJ1-4; CDR3 protein: CASTLGGVDEKLFF; CDR3 DNA: TGCGCCAGCACCCTAGGGGGAGTTGATGAAAAACTGTTTTTT
clone size: .; D gene: .; CDR3 length: 15; V gene: TRBV6-1; J gene: TRBJ1-4; CDR3 protein: CASRPTRAGTEKLFF; CDR3 DNA: TGTGCCAGCAGGCCCACCCGAGCAGGGACCGAAAAACTGTTTTTT
clone size: .; D gene: .; CDR3 length: 14; V gene: TRBV5-1; J gene: TRBJ1-5; CDR3 protein: CASSKDGGYQPQHF; CDR3 DNA: TGCGCCAGCAGCAAGGATGGGGGTTACCAGCCCCAGCATTTT
clone size: .; D gene: TRBD2; CDR3 length: 15; V gene: TRBV7-2; J gene: TRBJ2-3; CDR3 protein: CASSVTYGTTDTQYF; CDR3 DNA: TGTGCCAGCAGCGTAACCTATGGGACTACCGATACGCAGTATTTT
clone size: .; D gene: .; CDR3 length: 11; V gene: TRBV19; J gene: TRBJ1-1; CDR3 protein: CASSDYTEAFF; CDR3 DNA: TGTGCCAGTAGTGACTACACTGAAGCTTTCTTT
clone size: .; D gene: .; CDR3 length: 16; V gene: TRBV21-1; J gene: TRBJ2-7; CDR3 protein: CASSTPLRDRVNEQYF; CDR3 DNA: TGTGCCAGCAGCACGCCCCTCCGGGACAGGGTTAACGAGCAGTACTTC
clone size: .; D gene: .; CDR3 length: 12; V gene: TRBV30; J gene: TRBJ2-6; CDR3 protein: CAWSHGANVLTF; CDR3 DNA: TGTGCCTGGAGTCATGGGGCCAACGTCCTGACTTTC
clone size: .; D gene: .; CDR3 length: 14; V gene: TRBV6-5; J gene: TRBJ1-4; CDR3 protein: CASSYELTGEKLFF; CDR3 DNA: TGTGCCAGCAGTTACGAACTGACTGGCGAAAAACTGTTTTTT
clone size: .; D gene: .; CDR3 length: 15; V gene: TRBV5-6; J gene: TRBJ1-1; CDR3 protein: CASSLEGRGNTEAFF; CDR3 DNA: TGTGCCAGCAGCTTGGAGGGACGGGGGAACACTGAAGCTTTCTTT
clone size: once; D gene: .; CDR3 length: 14; V gene: TRBV7-9; J gene: TRBJ1-2; CDR3 protein: CASSLQVPGYGYTF; CDR3 DNA: TGTGCCAGCAGCTTACAGGTCCCTGGCTATGGCTACACCTTC
clone size: .; D gene: .; CDR3 length: 18; V gene: TRBV7-9; J gene: TRBJ1-5; CDR3 protein: CASSLLLSGRRFNQPQHF; CDR3 DNA: TGTGCCAGCAGCTTATTATTAAGCGGCAGGCGGTTCAATCAGCCCCAGCATTTT
clone size: .; D gene: .; CDR3 length: 15; V gene: TRBV18; J gene: TRBJ1-5; CDR3 protein: CASSANSHSNQPQHF; CDR3 DNA: TGTGCCAGCTCAGCAAACAGTCATAGCAATCAGCCCCAGCATTTT